This paragraph reports one T cell receptor beta chain. Its antigen specificity is not known. The input lacks base qualities; no much larger clone sits a single base away. The data derive from a study of identical twins (dated by TCRdb to the mid-2010s). For the wider study: TCR alpha and beta repertoires from monozygotic twins, unrelated adults of various ages and cord blood were deep-sequenced to test whether fetal clonotypes persist. To rule out contamination, the twin experiments were replicated at different times with different library preparation protocols.

Only healthy Caucasian donors were included. Three pairs of female monozygotic twins, all aged roughly 18 to 29 years, were included in the twin cohort. Miltenyi CD45RO+ enrichment and human naive T-cell isolation kits were used to isolate memory (CD45RO+) and naive T cells from PBMC. Library preparation was by 5' RACE. The sequencing machine was an Illumina HiSeq 2000. Template switching added a universal primer binding site, and the final cDNA carried a unique molecular identifier that allowed TCR cDNA molecules to be counted accurately. Specific primers in the conserved constant-segment region were used to synthesize first-strand cDNA for TCR alpha and beta chains. To control for contamination, every cDNA library carried two barcodes: a SMART-Mk sample barcode plus Illumina barcodes. Two successive PCR steps introduced TruSeq adapter sequences along with Illumina sample barcodes. The Illumina HiSeq platform was used with custom primers to sequence TCR alpha and beta cDNA libraries. For the original study's pipeline: MiGEC processed the raw reads to extract unique molecular identifiers, while MiXCR was used to determine the CDR3 positions. For each individual, recombination models were inferred using an EM algorithm with the repgenHMM and IGoR tools. Shared clonotype analysis was performed with the tcR package in R, normalizing sharing by the product of cloneset sizes. Out-of-frame nonproductive sequences were analyzed to study raw recombination free of thymic and clonal selection effects. TCRdb handled the public reads itself, with Q25 trimming in fastp and clone calling in MiXCR, and kept productive beta chains. Rows are combined by CDR3 protein, so each entry shows the most common genes and DNA. TCRdb's processing, not the authors', yielded these V and J calls. Across this sample there are approximately 220,000 distinct CDR3 sequences, with about 7.5% seen only once. About 1.8% of the sample goes to the ten largest clones.

From cysteine to phenylalanine, the CDR3 is 15 amino acids long. Here the CDR3 DNA is all that survives: 45 bases in frame from base 1. The germline V gene (reference sequence) gives CDR1 as DFQATT and CDR2 as SNEGSKA. The junction shows trimming of 5 bases on V and 0 bases on J, plus 16 bases between the germline ends. The paper as a whole reports these results and caveats: In beta out-of-frame sequences, excess twin sharing was weaker, because having fewer shared sequences lowered the signal-to-noise ratio. Invariant T cells such as MAIT and iNKT could partly confound zero-insertion analyses, although diverse VJ usage argued against such confounding for most clonotypes. Out-of-frame TCR alpha sharing in monozygotic twins was systematically underestimated by recombination models, whereas sharing between unrelated individuals was in agreement with the recombination models. Because the same donors could not be followed over many years, the conclusions depended on cross-sectional statistical analysis. Compared with coincidental sharing between unrelated individuals, an excess of low generation-probability sequences was observed among out-of-frame TCR alpha sequences shared between twins. Abundant cord blood beta clonotypes had fewer insertions, young adult naive repertoires showed a similar but weaker trend, and memory repertoires showed no such trend.

The same sample was also studied in work on yellow fever vaccine responses in identical twins. Drawing on the second study: The authors reported that the T cell response to vaccination in identical twins appeared partly convergent and partly personalized. In the study, vaccine-responding T cell clones were precisely tracked in identical twins.

The V and J segments used are TRBV20-1 and TRBJ1-1; a weak D assignment points to TRBD1 (6 bases agree). This receptor was obtained from a young woman in good health. Sequenced: memory (CD45RO+) T cells sorted from blood. Explained via the paper, the cell subset or site label denotes: CD45RO+ enriched T cells. The CDR3 sequence is CSAPTGQRMNTEAFF. The DNA reads TGCAGTGCTCCCACTGGACAGCGGATGAACACTGAAGCTTTCTTT.